This is a list of T cell receptor beta chains from one sample in a study of CD8 T cells in ankylosing spondylitis. TCRdb re-analysed the 5' RACE reads in MiXCR, keeping a single row per CDR3 protein. This sample has 200,000 to 250,000 distinct CDR3 sequences, with under 30% found just once. The specimen was blood, either unsorted or a sorted T cell fraction (not recorded which). The receptors stem from a male donor with ankylosing spondylitis or in good health (not recorded which). CDR3s include the opening cysteine and the closing phenylalanine or tryptophan. D genes are given only for firm matches. Clone size appears in some rows only: once, few, many, or a class for an expanded clone.

V: TRBV7-3; J: TRBJ2-2; size: many; D: -; DNA: TGTGCCAGCAGCCCCAAAATAGGGACCGGGGAGCTGTTTTTT; CDR3: CASSPKIGTGELFF
V: TRBV29-1; J: TRBJ2-7; size: few; D: -; DNA: TGCAGCGTTGAAGATCCCCAGGGGAAGGTGCAGTACTTC; CDR3: CSVEDPQGKVQYF
V: TRBV20-1; J: TRBJ2-7; size: -; D: -; DNA: TGCAGTGCTAGCTCCAACTGGCTCTACGAGCAGTACTTC; CDR3: CSASSNWLYEQYF
V: TRBV6-1; J: TRBJ2-2; size: many; D: TRBD2; DNA: TGTGCCAGCAGCCGACTAGCGGGAGGGTCCAACACCGGGGAGCTGTTTTTT; CDR3: CASSRLAGGSNTGELFF
V: TRBV12-3/TRBV12-4; J: TRBJ2-2; size: many; D: TRBD1; DNA: TGTGCCAGCAGTGCGCGGACAGGGGTCCCCGGGGAGCTGTTTTTT; CDR3: CASSARTGVPGELFF
V: TRBV4-2; J: TRBJ2-7; size: -; D: -; DNA: TGTGCCAGCAGCCAAGACGAGGGATCCTACGAGCAGTACTTC; CDR3: CASSQDEGSYEQYF
V: TRBV11-2; J: TRBJ2-2; size: -; D: TRBD2; DNA: TGTGCCAGCAGCTTAGTTCTTAATGGACTAGCGGGAGGAATGGCCGGGGAGCTGTTTTTT; CDR3: CASSLVLNGLAGGMAGELFF
V: TRBV10-3; J: TRBJ1-5; size: -; D: -; DNA: TGTGCCATCAGTGAGGGCGGAGGGCCCCAGCATTTT; CDR3: CAISEGGGPQHF
V: TRBV29-1; J: TRBJ2-4; size: -; D: TRBD1; DNA: TGCAGCGTTGAGGGCCCGAGACAGGGACCCGTTACCATTCAGTACTTC; CDR3: CSVEGPRQGPVTIQYF
V: TRBV20-1; J: TRBJ2-7; size: many; D: -; DNA: TGCAGTGCGGTGGACGACTACGAGCAGTACTTC; CDR3: CSAVDDYEQYF
V: TRBV9; J: TRBJ2-1; size: -; D: -; DNA: TGTGCCAGCAGCGTCTCACCAAGGCTCTACAATGAGCAGTTCTTC; CDR3: CASSVSPRLYNEQFF
V: TRBV20-1; J: TRBJ2-1; size: few; D: -; DNA: TGCAGTGCTAGACTATCGAGAGGCAATGAGCAGTTCTTC; CDR3: CSARLSRGNEQFF
V: TRBV5-1; J: TRBJ2-5; size: many; D: -; DNA: TGCGCCAGCAGCCCGTCGGGGGGCAATCTCCGAGAGACCCAGTACTTC; CDR3: CASSPSGGNLRETQYF
V: TRBV18; J: TRBJ1-4; size: -; D: TRBD1; DNA: TGTGCCAGCTCACGGGGACAGGGCGCTGAAAAACTGTTTTTT; CDR3: CASSRGQGAEKLFF
V: TRBV29-1; J: TRBJ2-2; size: few; D: -; DNA: TGCAGCGTTGGTGGGAGTAACACCGGGGAGCTGTTTTTT; CDR3: CSVGGSNTGELFF
V: TRBV20-1; J: TRBJ2-1; size: -; D: -; DNA: TGCAGTGCTAGAGTGGTCGCATCATCACAATACAATGAGCAGTTCTTC; CDR3: CSARVVASSQYNEQFF
V: TRBV29-1; J: TRBJ2-2; size: many; D: TRBD2; DNA: TGCAGCGTTGAGGGGGCAGCGGGAGGGGCGAACACCGGGGAGCTGTTTTTT; CDR3: CSVEGAAGGANTGELFF
V: TRBV20-1; J: TRBJ2-7; size: -; D: -; DNA: TGCAGTGCCGAAAAGCTGACAGGCGGGCGAGGGGAGCAGTACTTC; CDR3: CSAEKLTGGRGEQYF
V: TRBV5-1; J: TRBJ2-5; size: many; D: -; DNA: TGCGCCAGCAGCTTGGCTATCTTGGGCGACGGGAAGGAGACCCAGTACTTC; CDR3: CASSLAILGDGKETQYF
V: TRBV29-1; J: TRBJ2-7; size: -; D: TRBD1; DNA: TGCAGCGTTGCAGGCCAGGGGGCCTACGAGCAGTACTTC; CDR3: CSVAGQGAYEQYF
V: TRBV20-1; J: TRBJ2-1; size: -; D: TRBD2; DNA: TGCAGTGCTCGACGCGTCAGCGGGAGGAACAATGAGCAGTTCTTC; CDR3: CSARRVSGRNNEQFF
V: TRBV6-1; J: TRBJ1-1; size: -; D: -; DNA: TGTGCCAGCAGAGCTTTGGAGGTGGGAACTGAAGCTTTCTTT; CDR3: CASRALEVGTEAFF
V: TRBV5-1; J: TRBJ2-2; size: many; D: -; DNA: TGCGCCAGCAGCTTGAGAAGGGACACCGGGGAGCTGTTTTTT; CDR3: CASSLRRDTGELFF
V: TRBV6-5; J: TRBJ1-4; size: once; D: -; DNA: TGTGCCAGCAGTTCATATCCCGAGGAAAAACTGTTTTTT; CDR3: CASSSYPEEKLFF
V: TRBV29-1; J: TRBJ2-1; size: -; D: -; DNA: TGCAGCGCCGGTGGACTTTCTACTTCCTACAATGAGCAGTTCTTC; CDR3: CSAGGLSTSYNEQFF
V: TRBV4-1; J: TRBJ1-5; size: many; D: -; DNA: TGCGCCAGCAGCCAAGACGGGTCGGGGAATCAGCCCCAGCATTTT; CDR3: CASSQDGSGNQPQHF
V: TRBV9; J: TRBJ2-1; size: many; D: -; DNA: TGTGCCAGCAGCGTAGTCTCCTACAATGAGCAGTTCTTC; CDR3: CASSVVSYNEQFF
V: TRBV6-2/TRBV6-3; J: TRBJ2-5; size: many; D: TRBD2; DNA: TGTGCCAGCAGTTACTCGACTAGCGATCAAGAGACCCAGTACTTC; CDR3: CASSYSTSDQETQYF
V: TRBV20-1; J: TRBJ2-1; size: many; D: TRBD2; DNA: TGCAGTGTTCCGGGACTAGCGGGAGTGTGGGAGCAGTTCTTC; CDR3: CSVPGLAGVWEQFF
V: TRBV6-1; J: TRBJ2-1; size: many; D: TRBD2; DNA: TGTGCCAGCAGGCCCGGGACTAGGGGTGAGCAGTTCTTC; CDR3: CASRPGTRGEQFF